Shown below are 32 T cell receptor beta chains from a single sample sequenced in a study of blood T cell repertoires in COVID-19. Some clones are missing from TCRdb's copy, which holds only in-frame ones; the method was immunoSEQ multiplex PCR. The profile shows about 180,000 clones, 80% to 90% of them singletons. Sequencing input: peripheral blood. These receptors were collected from a woman aged 80 or older with COVID-19, enrolled during active disease.

V usage is TRBV3-1 (or the pseudogene TRBV3-2) and J usage is TRBJ1-2, with 9 bases lining up with TRBD1. This CDR3 has 14 residues. Per the germline V gene, CDR1 is LGHDT and CDR2 is YNNKEL (reference sequence). V lost 4 bases to trimming and J lost 7 bases; unmatched junction nucleotides: 7. The CDR3 bases are TGTGCCAGCAGCCGGGACAGGGATGGGTTTGGCTACACCTTC. This sequence encodes CASSRDRDGFGYTF.

This chain uses TRBV5-4 with TRBJ2-5; 7 bases fit TRBD2. Looked up from germline, CDR1 is SGHNT and CDR2 is YYREEE (reference sequence). This CDR3 spans 15 amino acids. J was trimmed by 1 base and V by 5 bases; bases with no gene match: 8. The chain's CDR3 is CASRQFAGVQETQYF. The CDR3 region has the DNA TGTGCCAGCAGGCAGTTCGCGGGGGTCCAAGAGACCCAGTACTTC.

This clone appeared a few times. The chain combines TRBV5-1 with TRBJ2-5; TRBD1 might be the D (6 bases). CDR1 and CDR2 (germline): SGHRS, YFSETQ. The CDR3 is made up of 14 amino acids. With 2 bases removed from V and 1 base from J, the gap between germline ends came to 9 bases. CDR3 protein: CASSLQGIQETQYF. CDR3 bases: TGCGCCAGCAGCTTACAGGGAATCCAAGAGACCCAGTACTTC.

The rearrangement links TRBV19 to TRBJ2-2; 12 bases match TRBD1. The CDR3 covers 15 residues. Losses at the gene ends were 6 bases for V and 4 bases for J; bases not matched to a gene: 3. Germline values: CDR1 LNHDA, CDR2 SQIVND (reference sequence). In DNA, the CDR3 is TGTGCCAGTAGCCGGGACAGGGGGCTCACCGGGGAGCTGTTTTTT. Translated, it gives CASSRDRGLTGELFF.

Turning to this clone: This CDR3 is also generated by other DNA sequences in the sample. The chain couples TRBV9 to TRBJ2-2; TRBD1 agrees at 8 bases. The CDR3 runs to 15 residues. The ends lost 3 bases at V and 4 bases at J; junction bases unmatched: 5. Germline CDR1 is SGDLS and CDR2 is YYNGEE. In nucleotides, the CDR3 is TGTGCCAGCAGCGCCCGGGACAGGCGCACCGGGGAGCTGTTTTTT. Translation gives CASSARDRRTGELFF. Filled out from reference TRBV9 and TRBJ2-2, the complete variable domain reads DSGVTQTPKHLITATGQRVTLRCSPRSGDLSVYWYQQSLDQGLQFLIQYYNGEERAKGNILERFSAQQFPDLHSELNLSSLELGDSALYFCASSARDRRTGELFFGEGSRLTVL.

On this clone itself: The DNA is omitted, as the CDR3 cannot be located on it reliably, and the CDR3 follows TCRdb's listing. The chain employs TRBV21-1 and TRBJ2-7; the tabulated D call, TRBD2, remains unverified against the DNA. TRBV21-1 corresponds to a pseudogene. The CDR3 extends over 17 residues, inclusive of both ends. This chain's CDR3 is CASSKAGSFGGGSEQYF.

The V and J genes are TRBV30 and TRBJ2-6, with D unclear. This CDR3 comprises 12 residues. Germline CDR1 is GTSNPN and CDR2 is SVGIG (reference sequence). V was shortened by 8 bases and J by 4 bases, with 9 bases between the two germline ends. CDR3 region: CARGSGANVLTF. Written as DNA, the CDR3 is TGTGCCCGAGGCTCCGGGGCCAACGTCCTGACTTTC.

The genes are TRBV27 and TRBJ2-2, with D possibly TRBD2 on 9 matching bases. This CDR3 has 19 residues. Germline V gives CDR1 MNHEY, CDR2 SMNVEV (reference sequence). The V end was cut by 4 bases, the J end by 0 bases, with 21 bases between. The CDR3 is CASSSGGRLAGPNTGELFF. The CDR3 nucleotides read TGTGCCAGCAGTTCAGGGGGCCGGCTAGCGGGGCCGAACACCGGGGAGCTGTTTTTT.

The chain recombines TRBV28 with TRBJ2-5; maybe TRBD1 (6 bases). The germline V gene encodes CDR1 MDHEN and CDR2 SYDVKM. This CDR3 is 12 amino acids long. Trimming took off 7 bases at V and 2 bases at J, with 8 bases between the two ends. The CDR3 loop reads CASTDRQETQYF. CDR3 in DNA: TGTGCCAGCACGGACAGACAAGAGACCCAGTACTTC.

This rearrangement joins TRBV18 to TRBJ2-1, with D perhaps matching TRBD2 (6 bases). This CDR3 comprises 15 residues. The V end lost 0 bases, the J end lost 2 bases, and 8 bases lay between the germline ends. Per germline, CDR1 KGHSH and CDR2 LQKENI. CDR3 region: CASSPPGTPYNEQFF. CDR3 nucleotide sequence: TGTGCCAGCTCACCACCCGGGACTCCCTACAATGAGCAGTTCTTC.

CDR3 sequence: CASSGSLGGFSTDTQYF. CDR3 bases: TGTGCCAGCAGCGGGTCCCTTGGGGGGTTCAGCACAGATACGCAGTATTTT. The rearrangement uses TRBV5-5 and TRBJ2-3; tentatively, D is TRBD2 (6 bases). The CDR3 has 17 residues. Germline CDR1 is SGHKS and CDR2 is YYEKEE (reference sequence). Trimming removed 4 bases at V and 0 bases at J, with 18 bases between.

The CDR3 DNA reads as TGTGCCAGCAGCCAAGCGGGAGGGCCGCGGGAGCAGTACTTC. Its protein is CASSQAGGPREQYF. The rearrangement joins TRBV14 to TRBJ2-7; 8 nucleotides agree with TRBD2. In germline, CDR1 is SGHDN, CDR2 FVKESK. V shed 1 base and J 7 bases; nucleotides not matched to a gene: 6. This CDR3 has 14 amino acids.

V and J are TRBV19 and TRBJ2-3, with a possible D match to TRBD2 (6 bases). The CDR3 spans 15 residues. Germline V lookup: CDR1 LNHDA, CDR2 SQIVND (reference sequence). The germline V and J ends were trimmed by 3 bases and 0 bases, with 10 bases remaining between them. CDR3 loop: CASSIGGMSTDTQYF. In nucleotides, the CDR3 is TGTGCCAGTAGTATTGGCGGGATGAGCACAGATACGCAGTATTTT.

The count of this clone is one. The chain links TRBV7-9 to TRBJ2-1, with D perhaps TRBD1 (6 bases). Germline V gene sequence: CDR1 SEHNR, CDR2 FQNEAQ (reference sequence). This CDR3 has 15 residues. V was shortened by 4 bases and J by 1 base, with 11 bases between the two germline ends. The CDR3 coding sequence is TGTGCCAGCAGCTCCGGGACAACGTCCTACAATGAGCAGTTCTTC. Its protein is CASSSGTTSYNEQFF.

This clone was seen once. The chain recombines TRBV3-1 (or the pseudogene TRBV3-2) with TRBJ2-1, with a tentative D call TRBD2 (6 bases). Trimming took off 7 bases at V and 0 bases at J, with 10 bases between the two ends. This CDR3 comprises 14 residues. In germline, CDR1 is LGHDT, CDR2 YNNKEL (reference sequence). The DNA for the CDR3 is TGTGCCAGCACTACAGCGGGCTCCTACAATGAGCAGTTCTTC. This translates into CASTTAGSYNEQFF.

The chain has TRBV19 and TRBJ1-6, with 11 bases aligning to TRBD1. Per the germline V gene, CDR1 is LNHDA and CDR2 is SQIVND (reference sequence). V lost 5 bases, J lost 5 bases, and 5 bases stayed unmatched. The CDR3 consists of 16 residues. DNA for the CDR3: TGTGCCAGTAGTTCAGGGACAGGGGGTAATAATTCACCCCTCCACTTT. Protein sequence: CASSSGTGGNNSPLHF.

The chain has TRBV6-2 or TRBV6-3 and TRBJ1-1; D is unclear. The CDR3 length is 14 residues. Germline CDR1 is MNHEY and CDR2 is SVGEGT. V dropped 5 bases and J dropped 1 base, with 11 bases sitting between them. The CDR3 is CASSPGGQNTEAFF. DNA for the CDR3: TGTGCCAGCAGTCCCGGAGGTCAGAACACTGAAGCTTTCTTT.

The rearrangement links TRBV7-2 to TRBJ2-7; maybe TRBD1 (5 bases). Trimming took off 3 bases at V and 6 bases at J, with 15 bases between the two ends. The CDR3 contains 14 residues. CDR1 and CDR2 from the germline V gene are SGHTA and FQGNSA. This CDR3 is CASSFAPGNGEQYF. The CDR3 nucleotides read TGTGCCAGCAGCTTCGCACCAGGGAACGGCGAGCAGTACTTC. The whole variable domain, filled in from reference TRBV7-2 and TRBJ2-7, reads GAGVSQSPSNKVTEKGKDVELRCDPISGHTALYWYRQSLGQGLEFLIYFQGNSAPDKSGLPSDRFSAERTGGSVSTLTIQRTQQEDSAVYLCASSFAPGNGEQYFGPGTRLTVT.

The genes are TRBV5-4 and TRBJ1-4, with 9 bases matching TRBD1. From germline, CDR1 is SGHNT and CDR2 YYREEE (reference sequence). The CDR3 extends over 15 amino acids. J gave up 8 bases and V 3 bases, and 8 bases lay outside the gene matches. CDR3 bases: TGTGCCAGCAGCTCCCCGGGACAGGGAGGAGAAAAACTGTTTTTT. Its translation: CASSSPGQGGEKLFF. The full variable domain, its missing parts supplied by reference TRBV5-4 and TRBJ1-4, is ETGVTQSPTHLIKTRGQQVTLRCSSQSGHNTVSWYQQALGQGPQFIFQYYREEENGRGNFPPRFSGLQFPNYSSELNVNALELDDSALYLCASSSPGQGGEKLFFGSGTQLSVL.

This clone was seen a single time. The V and J genes are TRBV3-1 (or the pseudogene TRBV3-2) and TRBJ2-1; TRBD2 matches 7 bases. CDR3 length equals 15 residues. The germline CDR1 and CDR2 sequences are LGHDT and YNNKEL (reference sequence). The V gene end was trimmed by 3 bases and the J gene end by 10 bases; junction bases not matched to a gene: 12. The CDR3 region is CASSHWASGFQEQFF. CDR3 bases: TGTGCCAGCAGCCATTGGGCTAGCGGTTTTCAAGAGCAGTTCTTC.

This chain connects TRBV5-6 to TRBJ1-4, with D perhaps matching TRBD1 (6 bases). The length of the CDR3 is 16 residues. CDR1 is SGHDT, CDR2 YYEEEE, per germline. The V end lost 4 bases, the J end lost 0 bases, and 13 bases lay between the germline ends. CDR3 amino acids: CASSPGQLATNEKLFF. The CDR3 region has the DNA TGTGCCAGCAGCCCAGGACAGCTTGCAACTAATGAAAAACTGTTTTTT. Complete variable domain (other parts from reference TRBV5-6 and TRBJ1-4): DAGVTQSPTHLIKTRGQQVTLRCSPKSGHDTVSWYQQALGQGPQFIFQYYEEEERQRGNFPDRFSGHQFPNYSSELNVNALLLGDSALYLCASSPGQLATNEKLFFGSGTQLSVL.

The chain has TRBV7-9 and TRBJ1-1; D unresolved. This CDR3 is 13 amino acids long. V was cut by 3 bases and J by 3 bases, with 8 bases left in between. CDR1 and CDR2 (germline): SEHNR, FQNEAQ (reference sequence). The CDR3 DNA follows: TGTGCCAGCAGCTTTACGGAGTACACTGAAGCTTTCTTT. This sequence encodes CASSFTEYTEAFF. Based on the CDR3 plus reference TRBV7-9 and TRBJ1-1, the full variable domain is DTGVSQNPRHKITKRGQNVTFRCDPISEHNRLYWYRQTLGQGPEFLTYFQNEAQLEKSRLLSDRFSAERPKGSFSTLEIQRTEQGDSAMYLCASSFTEYTEAFFGQGTRLTVV.

This clone was seen at least ten times. The gene calls are TRBV5-1 and TRBJ2-5; tentatively, D is TRBD1 (7 bases). The CDR3 has 14 amino acids. V was shortened by 5 bases and J by 7 bases, with 18 bases between the two germline ends. Germline lookup yields CDR1 SGHRS and CDR2 YFSETQ. The CDR3 DNA is TGCGCCAGCAGTGACAGGGCCGCGGAGGGGACCCAGTACTTC. It yields the protein CASSDRAAEGTQYF.

The rearrangement uses TRBV28 and TRBJ2-7; D is perhaps TRBD1 (6 bases). Germline-derived CDR1 and CDR2 are MDHEN and SYDVKM. The V end was cut by 2 bases, the J end by 5 bases, with 7 bases between. The CDR3 runs 12 residues. Written as DNA, the CDR3 is TGTGCCAGCAGTTTACGGACAGACGAGCAGTACTTC. Its protein is CASSLRTDEQYF.

This chain uses TRBV7-2 with TRBJ1-5; D possibly corresponds to TRBD1 (6 bases). The CDR3 runs 16 residues. Trimming left V 1 base short and J 2 bases short, with 12 bases between. Germline CDR1 is SGHTA and CDR2 is FQGNSA. CDR3 coding DNA: TGTGCCAGCAGCTTAGTGTGGGGGCTTGGCAATCAGCCCCAGCATTTT. As protein: CASSLVWGLGNQPQHF.

This sequence joins TRBV28 and TRBJ2-7, with TRBD2 matching over 15 bases. Trimming took 3 bases from V and 4 from J; bases not matched to a gene: 4. CDR3 length equals 16 residues. CDR1 is MDHEN, CDR2 SYDVKM, per germline. The CDR3 sequence: CASSFLGTSGGYEQYF. The CDR3 coding sequence is TGTGCCAGCAGTTTTCTGGGGACTAGCGGGGGGTACGAGCAGTACTTC.

The chain is built from TRBV19 and TRBJ2-5; D is unclear. Trimming took 5 bases from V and 1 from J, leaving 11 bases between them. CDR3 size: 14 residues. Germline CDR1 and CDR2: LNHDA and SQIVND (reference sequence). CDR3 residues: CASSQQLLQETQYF. In DNA, the CDR3 is TGTGCCAGTAGTCAACAGCTCCTCCAAGAGACCCAGTACTTC.

The V gene is TRBV11-2, the J gene TRBJ1-1, with D possibly matching TRBD1 (5 bases). Trimming took 3 bases from V and 7 from J, leaving 18 bases between them. The germline gives CDR1 SGHAT, CDR2 FQNNGV. The CDR3 runs 15 residues. This chain's CDR3 is CASSFIRRQGNEAFF. In DNA, the CDR3 is TGTGCCAGCAGCTTCATTCGCCGGCAGGGCAATGAAGCTTTCTTT.

The chain joins TRBV25-1 to TRBJ2-1; 7 bases are a match to TRBD1. CDR1 MGHDK and CDR2 SYGVNS come from the germline V gene. This CDR3 spans 14 amino acids. V trimming: 3 bases; J trimming: 12 bases; junction bases outside the gene matches: 11. The CDR3 sequence is CASSEGQIRFGQFF. CDR3 sequence (DNA): TGTGCCAGCAGTGAGGGACAGATTCGTTTTGGGCAGTTCTTC.

This clone was found once. V is TRBV7-6 and J is TRBJ2-6; D perhaps matches TRBD2 (5 bases). Germline CDR1 is SGHVS and CDR2 is FNYEAQ. CDR3 length: 13 residues. The V and J ends lost 2 bases and 11 bases respectively, with 10 bases between them. The CDR3 loop reads CASSLFGGDVLTF. CDR3 in DNA: TGTGCCAGCAGCTTATTCGGAGGAGACGTCCTGACTTTC.

CDR3 in DNA: TGTGCCATCGAACAGGGGGCGGGGGAGACCCAGTACTTC. Translating gives CAIEQGAGETQYF. V and J are TRBV2 and TRBJ2-5; 9 bases are a match to TRBD1. V shed 10 bases, J shed 5 bases, and the junction held 8 bases outside the gene matches. The germline gives CDR1 SNHLY, CDR2 FYNNEI. The CDR3 is 13 residues long.

V gene TRBV5-4 combines with J gene TRBJ2-1; TRBD2 aligns across 16 bases. The CDR3 is 17 residues long. Per germline, CDR1 SGHNT and CDR2 YYREEE (reference sequence). With V trimmed by 4 bases and J by 8 bases, 9 bases remained unmatched. CDR3 bases: TGTGCCAGCAGCCAGGGACTAGCGGGAGGGCCAACATATGAGCAGTTCTTC. Its protein product is CASSQGLAGGPTYEQFF. Using reference TRBV5-4 and TRBJ2-1 for the parts outside the CDR3, the full variable domain is ETGVTQSPTHLIKTRGQQVTLRCSSQSGHNTVSWYQQALGQGPQFIFQYYREEENGRGNFPPRFSGLQFPNYSSELNVNALELDDSALYLCASSQGLAGGPTYEQFFGPGTRLTVL.